This TCR beta chain was documented in a study of T cell responses to AZD1222 COVID-19 vaccine. Whole-study findings and limits: With two AZD1222 doses given, Spike-specific TCR breadth and depth both rose. White British donors predominated, females outnumbered males, and clonal diversity was possibly underestimated. Just a handful of people given AZD1222 tested seropositive at baseline.

The protocol was immunoSEQ multiplex PCR, while the TCRdb copy is restricted to in-frame clones and leaves out a portion. Found here are about 110,000 clones, around 87% of them singletons; the top ten hold around 4.6%. As for this clone: No antigen is known for it.

The origin of this receptor is an adult who received the AZD1222 COVID-19 vaccine. The sequenced sample was peripheral blood, obtained 28 days after the second AZD1222 dose.

The CDR3 sequence is CATSRERPTPCQHGYTF. CDR3 in DNA: TGTGCCACCAGCAGAGAACGCCCCACCCCCTGTCAACATGGCTACACCTTC. V gene TRBV15 combines with J gene TRBJ1-2; D call uncertain. Trimming pared 0 bases from V and 6 bases from J, leaving 20 bases between. CDR3 size: 17 residues. The germline V gene has CDR1 LNHNV and CDR2 YYDKDF (reference sequence).